This T cell receptor (beta chain) was sequenced during a study of shared clonotypes between healthy human individuals (dated by TCRdb to about 2020). General notes on the study: The cohort included a few men and a couple of women between 18 and 49 years of age. For each donor, three plates each were used for CD4 naive and CD4 memory, two plates were used for CD8 naive, and one plate was used for CD8 memory. To estimate repertoire size and how much clonotype sharing occurs between individuals, the study deeply sequenced the blood TCR repertoires of several healthy adults. To increase sequencing depth and limit assay-specific biases, TCR repertoire library preparation and sequencing were carried out by different laboratories using diverse techniques. Leukapheresis yielded between about 0.94 and 9.5 billion PBMCs per donor. Overall results and qualifications from the work: Rarefaction of sorted-subset datasets indicated incomplete sequencing despite the large sequencing depth. Naive subsets generally had larger estimated clonotype richness than memory subsets did. Compared with non-shared clonotypes, clonotypes shared by all four sorted-subset donors had higher generation probabilities. Based on pairwise subsampling, the degree of clonotype sharing among donors was expected to be affected by sequencing depth. Sharing across a handful of donors was observed for roughly 5% of naive CD4, 3.5% of naive CD8, 2% to 2.5% of memory CD4, and around 0.44% of memory CD8 clonotypes. Sampling was restricted to blood, and TCR repertoires in tissue are likely to differ from TCR repertoires in blood. The small number of donors limited the genetic and exposure-history diversity represented.

A word on this clone: Which antigen it targets is not known. No per-base quality is available; no much larger clone lies one base away.

TCR CDR3 regions were amplified from genomic DNA by multiplex PCR using the deep immunoSEQ assay. Extracted genomic DNA from each cell subset was spread evenly across all wells of several immunoSEQ 96-well plates, with each plate serving as a replicate. For sorted subsets, around 200 ng genomic DNA, equal to about 30,000 T cell genomes, was loaded into each replicate PCR. Purified libraries were measured with a Qubit 3.0 fluorometer, size-checked on a Bioanalyzer 2100, and measured again with the KAPA Library Quantification kit. Each immunoSEQ 96-well plate was sequenced on its own single-read 150-cycle Illumina NextSeq 550 flow cell. The paper's data handling went like this. Because the immunoSEQ output included only junctional sequences and no quality scores, the filtering could not be the same as the filtering used for full-length reads. Sequences were annotated with PyIR, a Python wrapper for IgBLAST v1.9, using IMGT germline references to assign V/J genes and CDR3. Any read was removed if the V/J assignment was weak (E-value above 1e-6), the CDR3 was missing, or the read contained stop codons, out-of-frame junctions, or ambiguous translated residues. V3J clonotypes were defined as sequences sharing an identical inferred V gene, J gene, and CDR3 amino acid sequence. The percentage overlap between two repertoires was calculated by dividing the number of shared unique clonotypes by the size of the smaller repertoire. Richness of each repertoire was evaluated using RTK rarefaction, the Chao1 estimator, and Recon v2.1 estimates of unobserved clonotypes. OLGA was used to compute generation probabilities for all TCRbeta clonotypes that the gDNA method yielded from a handful of donors. What TCRdb holds here is the immuneACCESS table cut down to in-frame rearrangements. Part of the clones is not present; checked against another copy, under half of the missing clones reflect an unresolved V gene, and the others are unexplained. That table is the source of V, J and clone size, and D and trimming were worked out from the DNA. The sample table shows around 300,000 clones, and 87% are seen once. The ten largest clones represent around 15% of the sample.

V is reduced by 11 bases and J by 2 bases, leaving a spacing of 22 bases between them. The CDR3 covers 15 residues, taking in both the cysteine and the phenylalanine. The DNA shown is the 45-base CDR3, in frame from base 1. CDR1 is given as LGHNT and CDR2 as FRNRAP, both from the germline V gene. Donors were healthy HIV-negative adults with no recently reported acute infections or vaccinations. Every donor was a Caucasian adult living in Nashville, Tennessee, USA. CD8 memory samples consisted of magnetically selected CD45RO+ cells combined with CCR7-negative CD45RA+ effector memory (TemRA) cells. Blood was obtained by leukapheresis, after which PBMCs were separated by Ficoll-Histopaque density gradient centrifugation and cryopreserved in liquid nitrogen vapor phase. Purity and quantity of every magnetically sorted T cell population were checked by analytical flow cytometry. Each sorted fraction had its genomic DNA isolated and then quantified by UV absorbance on a Nanodrop 2000c.

The TCR was taken from a man aged 18-30 years in good health. The sample taken for sequencing was memory CD8+ T cells sorted from blood. Taken with the paper, the label for cell subset or site translates to: CD45RO+ cells pooled with CCR7-negative TemRA cells. This receptor chain uses TRBV12-5 and TRBJ2-7; the D gene assignment is perhaps TRBD1 or TRBD2, with each matching 6 bases. DNA sequence: TGTGCTTTCCCCACCCCGGGGGACACCCCCTACGAGCAGTACTTC. This yields the protein CAFPTPGDTPYEQYF.